The source of this TCR beta chain is a study of OX40 agonist ivuxolimab in advanced cancers. Concerning this clone itself: The antigen is unknown.

Losses at the gene ends were 1 base for V and 3 bases for J; bases not matched to a gene: 15. This CDR3 has 19 residues. Germline V lookup: CDR1 SGHVS, CDR2 FQNEAQ. Study results and limitations: At 0.1 to 3.0 mg/kg, clonal expansion of CD4+ and CD8+ blood T cells had occurred by week 6. The study found that CD8+ T cells averaged more expanded clones than CD4+.

Generated by immunoSEQ multiplex PCR, the TCRdb table keeps only in-frame clones and is missing some. The sample has approximately 79,000 clones; 85% to 90% are singletons. The sequences come from CD4+ or CD8+ T cells sorted from blood, collected in a trial of the OX40 agonist ivuxolimab. The receptor was derived from an adult with an advanced solid tumor such as melanoma, head and neck, liver or kidney cancer. The chain uses TRBV7-8 and TRBJ2-7, with 10 bases identical to TRBD1. Here the CDR3 reads CASSLVPGPGTGVFYEQYV. In DNA form, the CDR3 reads TGTGCCAGCAGCTTAGTCCCAGGGCCCGGGACAGGGGTCTTCTACGAGCAGTACGTC.